A selection of T cell receptor beta chains follows, all from one sample in a study of shared clonotypes between healthy human individuals. TCRdb keeps only in-frame clones here, not all; method: immunoSEQ multiplex PCR. This sample has roughly 2.1 million clones; approximately 94% occur once, and the top ten carry 1.5% to 2%. The sample was naive CD8+ T cells from PBMCs. The source is a man younger than 35 in good health. Some clones in this sample may be carry-over from other donors' samples. CDR3s include the opening cysteine and the closing phenylalanine or tryptophan. D genes are given only for firm matches. Some rows mark clone size as missing; the rest say once, few, many or name a class of expanded clone.

NA | TRBJ1-5 | NA | TRBV27 | TGTGCCAGCAGTTTAGGGGGAGGCAATCAGCCCCAGCATTTT | CASSLGGGNQPQHF
TRBD1 | TRBJ2-2 | once | TRBV7-9 | TGTGCCAGCAGCCCGGGGACAGGGATCCCCGGGGAGCTGTTTTTT | CASSPGTGIPGELFF
NA | TRBJ2-2 | NA | TRBV27 | TGTGCCAGCGGCCTACAGCCCGGGGAGCTGTTTTTT | CASGLQPGELFF
NA | TRBJ2-2 | NA | TRBV5-4 | TGTGCCAGCAGCTTGGGGGAGAACGCCGGGGAGCTGTTTTTT | CASSLGENAGELFF
NA | TRBJ2-2 | once | TRBV19 | TGTGCCAGTAGTATAACGGGGAACACCGGGGAGCTGTTTTTT | CASSITGNTGELFF
TRBD1 | TRBJ2-1 | once | TRBV7-9 | TGTGCCAGCAGCCCGGGACAGGGGGTCGACAATGAGCAGTTCTTC | CASSPGQGVDNEQFF
NA | TRBJ2-7 | NA | TRBV7-7 | TGTGCCAGCAGCTTAAGCCTTGGAGGGATCCACGAGCAGTACTTC | CASSLSLGGIHEQYF
NA | TRBJ2-7 | NA | TRBV27 | TGTGCCAGCAGTGGGGGGTTAGGAGTCGAGCAGTACTTC | CASSGGLGVEQYF
NA | TRBJ1-1 | NA | TRBV27 | TGTGCCAGCAGCTTAGGACAGTACACTGAAGCTTTCTTT | CASSLGQYTEAFF
NA | TRBJ2-2 | NA | TRBV4-1 | TGCGCCAGCAGCCAAGTTGGCGCCACCGGGGAGCTGTTTTTT | CASSQVGATGELFF
TRBD2 | TRBJ2-5 | NA | TRBV7-2 | TGTGCCAGCAGCTGGACTAGCGGGAGGGCGCCTCCAGAGACCCAGTACTTC | CASSWTSGRAPPETQYF
NA | TRBJ1-2 | once | TRBV15 | TGTGCCACCAGCAGACCCACGGTGGCGGGAGCTAACTATGGCTACACCTTC | CATSRPTVAGANYGYTF
NA | TRBJ1-2 | NA | TRBV5-1 | TGCGCCAGCAGCTTGGCCGAAAGTTGGGACAATAACTATGGCTACACCTTC | CASSLAESWDNNYGYTF
NA | TRBJ2-7 | NA | TRBV7-9 | TGTGCCAGCAGCTTAGCTTTCGGGGTCCGGTACGAGCAGTACTTC | CASSLAFGVRYEQYF
NA | TRBJ2-1 | once | TRBV30 | TGTGCCTGGAGCAATGGGGGGTCCTACAATGAGCAGTTCTTC | CAWSNGGSYNEQFF
NA | TRBJ2-2 | NA | TRBV11-3 | TGTGCCAGCAGCTTAGGGCTCGGGTCCACCGGGGAGCTGTTTTTT | CASSLGLGSTGELFF
NA | TRBJ2-1 | NA | TRBV28 | TGTGCCAGCAGTCGATGGAGTGAGCAGTTCTTC | CASSRWSEQFF
NA | TRBJ2-7 | NA | TRBV27 | TGTGCCAGCAGCCCGGGCCCCATTATCGAGCAGTACTTC | CASSPGPIIEQYF
NA | TRBJ2-2 | NA | TRBV27 | TGTGCCAGCAGTTTCCGGGACACCTACACCGGGGAGCTGTTTTTT | CASSFRDTYTGELFF
TRBD1 | TRBJ2-3 | NA | TRBV27 | TGTGCCAGCAGCGACAGGGGGCAAGGAGATACGCAGTATTTT | CASSDRGQGDTQYF
TRBD2 | TRBJ2-1 | NA | TRBV7-6 | TGTGCCAGCAGCTTAGTATCGCTAGCGGCTAACTCCTACAATGAGCAGTTCTTC | CASSLVSLAANSYNEQFF
TRBD2 | TRBJ2-1 | NA | TRBV18 | TGTGCCAGCTCACCGGTTGATGAGCGGGAGTTTAGACAGTTCTTC | CASSPVDEREFRQFF
TRBD1 | TRBJ2-6 | NA | TRBV19 | TGTGCCAGTTCGGACAGGCTATTGGGAACCTCTGGGGCCAACGTCCTGACTTTC | CASSDRLLGTSGANVLTF
NA | TRBJ2-7 | NA | TRBV7-9 | TGTGCCAGCAGCTATGCTTACGAGCAGTACTTC | CASSYAYEQYF